This TCR beta chain originates from a study of response to subunit inactivated influenza vaccine. This CDR3 has 18 residues. With 1 base clipped from V and 6 bases from J, the junction kept 11 bases outside the gene matches. Looked up from germline, CDR1 is SGHAT and CDR2 is FQDESV (reference sequence). TCRdb re-called the RT-PCR reads through MiXCR, storing one row per CDR3 protein. The data contain about 300,000 distinct CDR3 sequences, roughly a fifth of them singletons. As concerns this clonotype: No antigen is known for it.

Whole-study findings and limits: Researchers suggested that each seasonal influenza vaccination recruits few new T cells.

The chain has TRBV11-1 and TRBJ2-1; TRBD2 agrees at 11 bases. The sequence came from a man aged 50 to 69 who received an inactivated influenza vaccine. The source material was PBMCs from blood, sampled 21 months after vaccination. The CDR3 is CASSLGSLLLAGGNEQFF. CDR3 nucleotides: TGTGCCAGCAGCTTAGGCTCGCTTCTGCTAGCGGGAGGCAATGAGCAGTTCTTC.